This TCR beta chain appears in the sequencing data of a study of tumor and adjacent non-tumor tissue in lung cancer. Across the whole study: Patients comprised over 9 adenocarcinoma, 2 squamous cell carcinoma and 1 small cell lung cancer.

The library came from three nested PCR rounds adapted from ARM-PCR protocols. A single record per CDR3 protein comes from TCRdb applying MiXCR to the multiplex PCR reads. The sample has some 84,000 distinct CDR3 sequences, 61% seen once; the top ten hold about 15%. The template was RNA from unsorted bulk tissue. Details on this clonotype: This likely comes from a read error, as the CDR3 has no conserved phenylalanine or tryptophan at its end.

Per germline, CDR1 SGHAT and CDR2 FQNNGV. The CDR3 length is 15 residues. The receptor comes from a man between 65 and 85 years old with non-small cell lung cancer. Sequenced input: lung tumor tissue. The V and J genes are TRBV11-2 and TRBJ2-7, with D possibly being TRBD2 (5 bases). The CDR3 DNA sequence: TGTACCAGCAGCTTAGTTTCTGGGAGCTCCTACGAGCAGTACTTA. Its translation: CTSSLVSGSSYEQYL.